This T cell receptor beta chain comes out of a study of T cell responses to AZD1222 COVID-19 vaccine. Study-wide results and limits: Unmutated variant regions are reportedly the target of nearly half of TCRs that are spike-specific. Increased Spike-specific TCR breadth and depth were observed after two AZD1222 doses. Repertoire samples came only from after the peak T cell response. Spike-wide vaccine-associated CD4 TCRs dominated at 160-218 and 743-854.

This CDR3 has 15 amino acids. Deletions cut 8 bases from V and 4 bases from J, with 17 bases between. The germline CDR1 and CDR2 sequences are MNHEY and SVGAGI. Sequenced by immunoSEQ multiplex PCR; TCRdb stores in-frame clones only, minus some. Of 110,000 or so clones detected, roughly 89% appear once; the ten largest clones hold approximately 3.1%. Regarding this clone: No antigen is known for it.

Here the sequenced sample was peripheral blood, taken on day 0 of MenACWY control vaccination. The chain recombines TRBV6-5 with TRBJ2-2; TRBD2 is a possible D gene (6 bases). This TCR derives from an adult in good health. The CDR3 protein is CASYLGLPLTGELFF. Here the CDR3 DNA reads TGTGCCAGCTACCTGGGACTCCCGCTCACCGGGGAGCTGTTTTTT.